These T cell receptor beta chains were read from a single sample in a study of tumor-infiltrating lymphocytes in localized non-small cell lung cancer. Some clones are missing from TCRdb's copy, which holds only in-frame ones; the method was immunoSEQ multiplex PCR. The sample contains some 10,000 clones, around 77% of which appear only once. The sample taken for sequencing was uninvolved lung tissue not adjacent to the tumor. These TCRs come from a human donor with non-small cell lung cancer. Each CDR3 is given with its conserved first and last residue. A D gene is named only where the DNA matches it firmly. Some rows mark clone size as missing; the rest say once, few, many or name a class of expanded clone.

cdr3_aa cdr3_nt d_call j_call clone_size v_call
CAGGWEKLFF TGTGCCGGGGGTTGGGAAAAACTGTTTTTT . TRBJ1-4 . TRBV30
CASEAGDLSTDTQYF TGCGCCAGCGAGGCGGGAGACTTGAGCACAGATACGCAGTATTTT TRBD2 TRBJ2-3 . TRBV5-1
CASSWGQGAAGELFF TGTGCCAGCAGCTGGGGCCAGGGTGCGGCCGGGGAGCTGTTTTTT . TRBJ2-2 . TRBV7-6
CASSLEGQGGTNEQFF TGCGCCAGCAGCTTGGAAGGACAGGGGGGGACCAATGAGCAGTTCTTC TRBD1 TRBJ2-1 . TRBV5-1
CASSYSIAGSYGYTF TGTGCCAGCAGTTACTCGATCGCAGGGAGCTATGGCTACACCTTC . TRBJ1-2 once TRBV6-5
CASSEYGRPPMNIQYF TGTGCCAGCAGTGAATACGGCCGGCCCCCAATGAACATTCAGTACTTC . TRBJ2-4 few TRBV2
CASSLGPTQETQYF TGCGCCAGCAGCTTAGGTCCTACTCAAGAGACCCAGTACTTC . TRBJ2-5 . TRBV5-1
CASTSQWGSKTQYF TGTGCCAGCACTTCCCAGTGGGGGAGCAAGACCCAGTACTTC . TRBJ2-5 . TRBV6-5
CAGVSGVGGYGYTF TGTGCCGGGGTGTCAGGGGTCGGGGGATATGGCTACACCTTC . TRBJ1-2 . TRBV27
CASSQGLGQPQHF TGTGCCAGCAGCCAGGGTCTCGGTCAGCCCCAGCATTTT . TRBJ1-5 . TRBV7-9
CASSARKESPLHF TGTGCCAGCAGTGCTCGGAAAGAATCACCCCTCCACTTT . TRBJ1-6 . TRBV2
CASSQEFGVMGEHGYTF TGCGCCAGCAGCCAAGAATTCGGGGTGATGGGGGAACATGGCTACACCTTC . TRBJ1-2 medium-sized TRBV4-1
CASSFMGTLTNYGYTF TGTGCCAGCAGCTTCATGGGGACACTGACTAACTATGGCTACACCTTC . TRBJ1-2 . TRBV5-4
CASSAQGVRGYTF TGTGCCAGCAGCGCGCAGGGAGTAAGAGGCTACACCTTC . TRBJ1-2 . TRBV9
CASRAPGPTDTQYF TGTGCCAGCAGGGCTCCGGGACCCACAGATACGCAGTATTTT . TRBJ2-3 . TRBV28
CASLNSGANVLTF TGTGCCAGTCTAAACTCTGGGGCCAACGTCCTGACTTTC . TRBJ2-6 once TRBV19
CASTKTGVAANYGYTF TGTGCCAGCACCAAGACAGGGGTCGCGGCTAACTATGGCTACACCTTC TRBD1 TRBJ1-2 . TRBV5-4
CSAAEFYEQYF TGCAGTGCAGCGGAATTTTACGAGCAGTACTTC . TRBJ2-7 . TRBV20-1
CASTPRGSYEQYF TGTGCCAGTACCCCTAGGGGCTCCTACGAGCAGTACTTC . TRBJ2-7 . TRBV19
CASSQILLGGYTF TGTGCCAGCAGCCAAATTTTACTAGGGGGCTACACCTTC . TRBJ1-2 . TRBV5-6
CASSLIANTEAFF TGTGCCAGCAGCTTGATCGCGAACACTGAAGCTTTCTTT . TRBJ1-1 . TRBV5-5
CASRQTGAGNTIYF TGCGCCAGCAGGCAGACAGGGGCTGGAAACACCATATATTTT TRBD1 TRBJ1-3 . TRBV4-1
CASSSGSSTDTQYF TGTGCCAGCAGCTCCGGATCTAGCACAGATACGCAGTATTTT . TRBJ2-3 . TRBV7-9
CASSPGQGSTEAFF TGTGCCAGTAGCCCCGGACAGGGGAGCACTGAAGCTTTCTTT TRBD1 TRBJ1-1 medium-sized TRBV19
CASSHMRGATYGYTF TGTGCCAGCAGCCACATGCGGGGAGCTACCTATGGCTACACCTTC . TRBJ1-2 . TRBV13
CASRRDPGSSYEQYF TGCGCCAGCAGAAGGGACCCCGGAAGCTCCTACGAGCAGTACTTC . TRBJ2-7 once TRBV5-1
CASSPESSANYGYTF TGTGCCAGCAGTCCGGAGAGCTCAGCTAACTATGGCTACACCTTC . TRBJ1-2 few TRBV28
CASSGQGARGEQYF TGTGCCAGCAGCGGACAGGGGGCACGGGGCGAGCAGTACTTC TRBD1 TRBJ2-7 . TRBV9
CASSYRTQSSYNSPLHF TGTGCCAGCAGTTACCGGACTCAGAGCTCCTATAATTCACCCCTCCACTTT . TRBJ1-6 few TRBV27
CASSSPQETQYF TGCGCCAGCAGCTCACCGCAAGAGACCCAGTACTTC . TRBJ2-5 . TRBV5-1
CASSLKGMGNTGELFF TGTGCCAGCAGCTTAAAAGGGATGGGGAACACCGGGGAGCTGTTTTTT . TRBJ2-2 . TRBV7-9
CASSLLPDQNTEAFF TGCGCCAGCAGCTTGTTACCGGACCAGAACACTGAAGCTTTCTTT . TRBJ1-1 few TRBV5-1
CASSPAGRRTNTEAFF TGTGCCAGCAGTCCGGCGGGCCGGAGGACTAACACTGAAGCTTTCTTT . TRBJ1-1 . TRBV9
CATKRAGGLKETQYF TGTGCCACCAAGAGAGCGGGGGGATTAAAAGAGACCCAGTACTTC TRBD2 TRBJ2-5 large TRBV10-3
CASSLDGWERETQYF TGCGCCAGCAGCTTGGATGGGTGGGAGCGAGAGACCCAGTACTTC . TRBJ2-5 . TRBV5-1
CASSATGEGSYEQYF TGTGCCAGCAGCGCGACAGGGGAAGGCTCCTACGAGCAGTACTTC TRBD1 TRBJ2-7 . TRBV2
CASSLDRGPGQPQHF TGTGCCAGCAGCTTAGACAGGGGGCCGGGGCAGCCCCAGCATTTT TRBD1 TRBJ1-5 . TRBV11-2
CASSQVRQSEQYF TGTGCCAGCAGCCAAGTGCGTCAGTCCGAGCAGTACTTC . TRBJ2-7 . TRBV14
CASSESLYGYTF TGTGCCAGCAGTGAATCCCTATATGGCTACACCTTC . TRBJ1-2 . TRBV6-5
CASSPGGGGYNEQFF TGCGCCAGCAGTCCCGGGGGCGGTGGATACAATGAGCAGTTCTTC . TRBJ2-1 . TRBV5-1